This entry describes one T cell receptor beta chain. What it binds is unknown. Tagging with unique molecular identifiers was a feature of the TCR beta cDNA libraries. TCRdb itself ran the PCR reads through MiXCR, one entry per CDR3 protein. The table includes 350,000 to 500,000 distinct CDR3 sequences, over 30% detected once. This specimen belongs to a study of post-analysis software for immune sequencing data. The study's findings and limits: Strong co-clustering by F measure was evident for samples that had been prepared in the same batch. The normalized Chao1 diversity of multiple sclerosis patients was significantly lower than that of controls. Roughly five TRBV segments were significantly more frequent in patients than in controls. TRBV5-6, TRBV5-1 and TRBV20-1 were among these segments.

Per germline, CDR1 SGHTA and CDR2 FQGTGA. Trimming shortened V by 2 bases and J by 5 bases, and 19 bases separated the two germline ends. The CDR3 is 17 amino acids. This TCR came from a girl aged 2 to 9 with multiple sclerosis. The rearrangement uses TRBV7-3 and TRBJ2-1; D possibly corresponds to TRBD2 (5 bases). The sequenced material came from blood. The DNA of the CDR3 is TGTGCCAGCAGCTTACGGACTGGCGGTTACCCTAACAATGAGCAGTTCTTC. Its translation: CASSLRTGGYPNNEQFF.